Below are 23 T cell receptor beta chains sequenced from a single sample in a study of T cells in Graves' hyperthyroidism and ophthalmopathy (dated by TCRdb to about 2019). Library preparation was by multiplex PCR. The sequencing machine was an Illumina HiSeq 2000. The TCR beta CDR3 regions were amplified from the RNA transcripts. A first-round RT-PCR of the TCR CDR3 used the HTBI primer set with the Qiagen OneStep RT-PCR kit. TCRdb applied fastp at Q25 and MiXCR to the public reads, then kept only in-frame beta chains. Rows are unified per CDR3 protein, each entry keeping the most common DNA and genes. This sample holds 350,000 to 450,000 distinct CDR3 sequences; about an eighth were observed only once. Around 30% of the sample rests with the top ten. Sequencing was performed on blood. These receptors were taken from a man in his fifties or sixties with Graves' ophthalmopathy.

In this sample, this clonotype turned up a few times. The CDR3 is CASSQSWAFEQYF. CDR3 DNA: TGTGCCAGCAGCCAATCGTGGGCATTTGAGCAGTACTTC. The chain joins TRBV13 to TRBJ2-7; D is uncertain. Germline CDR1 is PRHDT and CDR2 is FYEKMQ (reference sequence). The CDR3 totals 13 residues. The V end was cut by 5 bases, the J end by 7 bases, with 15 bases between.

This clonotype was counted many times. The genes are TRBV6-1 and TRBJ1-2; the match to TRBD1 covers 7 bases. CDR1 is MNHNS, CDR2 SASEGT, per germline. The CDR3 contains 14 residues. V was clipped by 4 bases and J by 7 bases; unmatched bases: 9. The CDR3 DNA is TGTGCCAGCAGTGGTGACAGGGTAGTGGGTGGCTACACCTTC. This gives the protein CASSGDRVVGGYTF.

The V and J genes are TRBV7-2 and TRBJ2-3, with D unresolved. The V gene lost 0 bases and the J gene lost 4 bases, with 11 bases spanning the gap. Looked up from germline, CDR1 is SGHTA and CDR2 is FQGNSA. CDR3 length equals 15 residues. The CDR3 nucleotides are TGTGCCAGCAGCTTAGCGGGAAGACCACCAGATACGCAGTATTTT. It codes for CASSLAGRPPDTQYF.

The chain couples TRBV4-1 to TRBJ2-5; 7 nucleotides align to TRBD2. The CDR3 sequence is 15 residues long. The V and J ends lost 0 bases and 1 base, in that order; junction bases with no gene match: 2. The V gene's germline CDR1 is MGHRA and CDR2 YSYEKL. CDR3 in DNA: TGCGCCAGCAGCCAAGATTTAGCGGGCCAAGAGACCCAGTACTTC. Protein sequence: CASSQDLAGQETQYF.

This clonotype occurred many times. The chain recombines TRBV30 with TRBJ1-2, with 7 bases that match TRBD1. The CDR3 is 12 amino acids. V shed 1 base, J shed 9 bases, and the junction held 5 bases outside the gene matches. CDR1 and CDR2 from the germline V gene are GTSNPN and SVGIG (reference sequence). The CDR3 loop reads CAWSETGDRYTF. In DNA, the CDR3 is TGTGCCTGGAGTGAAACAGGGGATCGCTACACCTTC. The whole variable domain, filled in from reference TRBV30 and TRBJ1-2, reads SQTIHQWPATLVQPVGSPLSLECTVEGTSNPNLYWYRQAAGRGLQLLFYSVGIGQISSEVPQNLSASRPQDRQFILSSKKLLLSDSGFYLCAWSETGDRYTFGSGTRLTVV.

This clonotype showed up just a few times. V usage is TRBV27 and J usage is TRBJ1-6; possibly TRBD1 for D (5 bases). CDR3 length: 14 residues. Trimming pared 5 bases from V and 5 bases from J, leaving 10 bases between. In germline, CDR1 is MNHEY, CDR2 SMNVEV (reference sequence). CDR3 DNA sequence: TGTGCCAGCAGTAGCGACAGAAATAATTCACCCCTCCACTTT. Translation: CASSSDRNNSPLHF.

This clonotype appeared a few times. The chain has TRBV7-9 and TRBJ2-1, with 8 bases matching TRBD2. CDR3 length: 16 residues. V was pared by 0 bases and J by 3 bases, with 4 bases of the junction left unmatched. Germline V lookup: CDR1 SEHNR, CDR2 FQNEAQ (reference sequence). The CDR3 reads CASSLATSALYNEQFF. The CDR3 nucleotides are TGTGCCAGCAGCTTAGCGACTAGCGCACTCTACAATGAGCAGTTCTTC.

This clonotype was detected many times. The rearrangement joins TRBV6-1 to TRBJ2-7; no clear D. V was clipped by 7 bases and J by 2 bases, with 15 bases between them. This CDR3 region has 14 residues. The germline V gene encodes CDR1 MNHNS and CDR2 SASEGT. CDR3 in DNA: TGTGCCAGCAAGGACCAGGCAGCGACCTACGAGCAGTACTTC. The encoded protein is CASKDQAATYEQYF.

The sample holds many counts of this clonotype. At one end the junction does not follow the germline gene, possibly because of a read error. The chain is built from TRBV28 and TRBJ2-7; possibly TRBD1 for D (6 bases). This CDR3 is built from 15 residues. CDR1 and CDR2 (germline): MDHEN, SYDVKM. The CDR3: CASSLMKGVSYEQYF. CDR3 DNA: TGTGCCAGCAGTCTGATGAAGGGGGTCTCTTACGAACAGTACTTC.

In its sample, this clonotype was seen many times. The V and J genes are TRBV28 and TRBJ2-5, with 8 bases matching TRBD1. The CDR3 spans 13 residues. CDR1 is MDHEN and CDR2 is SYDVKM in the germline V gene. The V and J ends lost 5 bases and 3 bases, in that order; junction bases with no gene match: 2. CDR3 amino acids: CASSMDREETQYF. Here the CDR3 DNA reads TGTGCCAGCAGTATGGACAGGGAAGAGACCCAGTACTTC.

In this sample, this clonotype turned up a few times. This sequence joins TRBV10-3 and TRBJ2-3, with D possibly called TRBD1 or TRBD2 (5 bases each). Germline V gene sequence: CDR1 ENHRY, CDR2 SYGVKD. The length of the CDR3 is 16 residues. Trimming shortened V by 3 bases and J by 2 bases, and 15 bases separated the two germline ends. CDR3 coding DNA: TGTGCCATCAGTGACGGGGCCCTCCGAACCACAGATACGCAGTATTTT. It translates to CAISDGALRTTDTQYF.

This clonotype has at least ten counts. The chain joins TRBV29-1 to TRBJ2-7; 10 nucleotides match TRBD1. The CDR3 loop spans 11 amino acids. J lost 7 bases, V lost 4 bases, and 1 base had no gene match. Per the germline V gene, CDR1 is SQVTM and CDR2 is ANQGSEA. Here the CDR3 reads CSVGQGAEQYF. The CDR3 region has the DNA TGCAGCGTTGGACAGGGGGCAGAGCAGTACTTC.

The chain carries TRBV5-1 and TRBJ2-2, with D uncertain. V was shortened by 0 bases and J by 1 base, with 7 bases between the two germline ends. The germline CDR1 and CDR2 sequences are SGHRS and YFSETQ. The CDR3 has 15 amino acids. The CDR3 region is CASSLGTGNTGELFF. Here the CDR3 DNA reads TGCGCCAGCAGCTTGGGAACTGGGAACACCGGGGAGCTGTTTTTT. The full variable domain, its missing parts supplied by reference TRBV5-1 and TRBJ2-2, is KAGVTQTPRYLIKTRGQQVTLSCSPISGHRSVSWYQQTPGQGLQFLFEYFSETQRNKGNFPGRFSGRQFSNSRSEMNVSTLELGDSALYLCASSLGTGNTGELFFGEGSRLTVL.

In regard to this clonotype: A read error is possible here, since a much larger clone lies one base away. The rearrangement links TRBV5-1 to TRBJ2-2; D ambiguous. Per the germline V gene, CDR1 is SGHRS and CDR2 is YFSETQ. Trimming stripped 5 bases from V and 6 bases from J, with 14 bases between. The CDR3 totals 14 residues. This CDR3 reads CASRSPTVAGELFF. In DNA, the CDR3 is TGCGCCAGCAGAAGTCCTACGGTCGCCGGGGAGCTGTTTTTT. Full variable domain (missing parts from reference TRBV5-1 and TRBJ2-2): KAGVTQTPRYLIKTRGQQVTLSCSPISGHRSVSWYQQTPGQGLQFLFEYFSETQRNKGNFPGRFSGRQFSNSRSEMNVSTLELGDSALYLCASRSPTVAGELFFGEGSRLTVL.

In its sample, this clonotype was seen many times. The V gene is TRBV6-1, the J gene TRBJ1-2; possible D gene TRBD1, 5 bases. Germline loops: CDR1 MNHNS, CDR2 SASEGT. Trimming took off 6 bases at V and 8 bases at J, with 28 bases between the two ends. The CDR3 contains 17 residues. CDR3 residues: CASSGYALDISAVGYTF. The CDR3 DNA reads as TGTGCCAGCAGCGGGTACGCGCTGGACATCTCGGCCGTAGGCTACACCTTC.

This chain joins TRBV28 and TRBJ2-7; D is possibly TRBD2 (5 bases). V lost 1 base and J lost 3, with 10 bases in between. The CDR3 length is 14 residues. Per germline, CDR1 MDHEN and CDR2 SYDVKM. CDR3 residues: CASSLSSLHYEQYF. The CDR3, as DNA: TGTGCCAGCAGTTTATCTAGCCTTCACTACGAGCAGTACTTC.

This clonotype was seen repeatedly, ten times or more. The chain carries TRBV5-1 and TRBJ2-3; no definite D call. This CDR3 has 13 amino acids. Trimming shortened V by 0 bases and J by 2 bases, and 4 bases separated the two germline ends. Germline V gives CDR1 SGHRS, CDR2 YFSETQ. As DNA, the CDR3 is TGCGCCAGCAGCTTGGACTACACAGATACGCAGTATTTT. It encodes CASSLDYTDTQYF.

This clonotype was counted many times. V is TRBV5-1 and J is TRBJ1-4; unclear D gene. Trimming removed 0 bases at V and 3 bases at J, with 9 bases between. The germline CDR1 and CDR2 sequences are SGHRS and YFSETQ. The CDR3 contains 15 residues. CDR3 DNA sequence: TGCGCCAGCAGCTTGGTTGCAGCGTCTAATGAAAAACTGTTTTTT. This sequence encodes CASSLVAASNEKLFF.

The chain has TRBV27 and TRBJ2-5, with TRBD2 matching over 7 bases. The CDR3 extends over 15 amino acids. V was clipped by 3 bases and J by 2 bases; unmatched bases: 6. The V gene's germline CDR1 is MNHEY and CDR2 SMNVEV (reference sequence). The CDR3 here is CASSFRFGGQETQYF. CDR3 nucleotide sequence: TGTGCCAGCAGTTTCCGGTTCGGGGGGCAAGAGACCCAGTACTTC.

This clonotype was detected ten times or more. The CDR3 spells CASERDERVVGEQFF. The CDR3 coding sequence is TGTGCCAGCGAACGTGACGAGAGGGTCGTAGGTGAGCAGTTCTTC. The V gene is TRBV28, the J gene TRBJ2-1; weak D call: TRBD2 (5 bases). Germline CDR1 reads MDHEN; CDR2 reads SYDVKM. There are 15 residues in the CDR3. Trimming stripped 8 bases from V and 9 bases from J, with 23 bases between. The whole variable domain, filled in from reference TRBV28 and TRBJ2-1, reads DVKVTQSSRYLVKRTGEKVFLECVQDMDHENMFWYRQDPGLGLRLIYFSYDVKMKEKGDIPEGYSVSREKKERFSLILESASTNQTSMYLCASERDERVVGEQFFGPGTRLTVL.

This chain links TRBV6-5 with TRBJ2-1; 8 bases fit TRBD2. CDR3 length equals 17 residues. CDR1 is MNHEY, CDR2 SVGAGI, per germline. V trimming: 0 bases; J trimming: 4 bases; junction bases outside the gene matches: 8. The CDR3 protein is CASSYSGSGSTYNEQFF. CDR3 coding DNA: TGTGCCAGCAGTTACTCGGGCAGCGGGAGTACGTACAATGAGCAGTTCTTC.

The CDR3 sequence: CASSPRGAGGQGYYQQFF. The CDR3 DNA reads TGTGCCAGCAGCCCCCGGGGAGCGGGAGGCCAGGGTTACTATCAGCAGTTCTTC. V gene TRBV7-3 combines with J gene TRBJ2-1; 9 bases are a match to TRBD2. V lost 5 bases and J lost 11; bases outside the gene matches: 22. This CDR3 has 18 residues. Germline V CDR1 and CDR2: SGHTA, FQGTGA.

This clonotype has a count of ten or more. This chain's CDR3 is CASSSRRMNTEAFF. As DNA, the CDR3 is TGCGCCAGCAGCTCCAGGAGGATGAACACTGAAGCTTTCTTT. This chain links TRBV5-1 with TRBJ1-1; D not resolved. The CDR3 runs 14 residues. Germline V gives CDR1 SGHRS, CDR2 YFSETQ. Trimming stripped 3 bases from V and 0 bases from J, with 9 bases between. Based on the CDR3 plus reference TRBV5-1 and TRBJ1-1, the full variable domain is KAGVTQTPRYLIKTRGQQVTLSCSPISGHRSVSWYQQTPGQGLQFLFEYFSETQRNKGNFPGRFSGRQFSNSRSEMNVSTLELGDSALYLCASSSRRMNTEAFFGQGTRLTVV.